The rows below give T cell receptor beta chains drawn from one sample of a study of PD-1 blockade in classical Hodgkin lymphoma. Method: immunoSEQ multiplex PCR; TCRdb's copy keeps in-frame clones and lacks some. The sample contains approximately 15,000 clones, 82% of which appear only once. Sequenced material: peripheral blood mononuclear cells (PBMCs), taken before the second cycle of nivolumab. These TCRs come from a human donor with classical Hodgkin lymphoma. The CDR3 runs from the conserved cysteine through the conserved F or W. A D gene is named only where the DNA matches it firmly. The size of a clone is reported for some rows only, either as once, few or many, or as a class for expanded clones.

.,.,TRBJ1-2,TRBV7-2,14,CASSSAGTNYGYTF,TGTGCCAGCAGCTCGGCAGGGACAAACTATGGCTACACCTTC
TRBD2,.,TRBJ2-7,TRBV7-3,15,CASSLMVGLEYEQYF,TGTGCCAGCAGCTTAATGGTGGGACTAGAGTACGAGCAGTACTTC
.,.,TRBJ2-2,TRBV4-1,11,CASRHRGELFF,TGCGCCAGCCGACACCGCGGGGAGCTGTTTTTT
.,.,TRBJ1-5,TRBV7-9,16,CASSLGLGPSNQPQHF,TGTGCCAGCAGCTTAGGGTTAGGCCCTAGCAATCAGCCCCAGCATTTT
.,.,TRBJ2-6,TRBV4-2,18,CASSQGGTVNSGANVLTF,TGTGCCAGCAGCCAAGGGGGCACCGTCAACTCTGGGGCCAACGTCCTGACTTTC
.,once,TRBJ2-3,TRBV27,15,CASGNPGRRGDTQYF,TGTGCCAGCGGCAATCCGGGACGGAGGGGGGATACGCAGTATTTT
.,.,TRBJ2-7,TRBV30,12,CAWNSGYYEQYF,TGTGCCTGGAACTCGGGTTACTACGAGCAGTATTTC
.,.,TRBJ1-5,TRBV7-6,13,CASSSHGNQPQHF,TGTGCCAGCAGCTCTCACGGCAATCAGCCCCAGCATTTT
.,once,TRBJ2-3,TRBV9,15,CASSVEGHRTDTQYF,TGTGCCAGCAGCGTAGAGGGCCATAGGACAGATACGCAGTATTTT
TRBD2,.,TRBJ2-7,TRBV27,14,CASSSTSGGYEQYF,TGTGCCAGCAGTTCGACTAGCGGGGGTTACGAGCAGTACTTC
.,.,TRBJ2-2,TRBV6-1,14,CASNLIPNTGELFF,TGTGCCAGCAATCTCATACCGAACACCGGGGAGCTGTTTTTT
.,.,TRBJ2-2,TRBV5-6,16,CASILGETANTGELFF,TGTGCCAGCATCCTTGGGGAGACAGCGAACACCGGGGAGCTGTTTTTT
.,.,TRBJ2-2,TRBV7-9,14,CASSLDQNTGELFF,TGTGCCAGCAGCTTAGATCAGAACACCGGGGAGCTGTTTTTT
.,.,TRBJ2-5,TRBV5-6,13,CASSFYRQETQYF,TGTGCCAGCAGCTTTTACAGGCAAGAGACCCAGTACTTC
TRBD2,few,TRBJ2-4,TRBV5-1,13,CASGEGSPSIQYF,TGCGCCAGCGGGGAGGGCTCTCCCTCCATTCAGTACTTC
.,.,TRBJ1-1,TRBV10-3,15,CAISIVQGRRPEAFF,TGTGCCATCAGCATAGTACAGGGACGGAGACCTGAAGCTTTCTTT
TRBD1,.,TRBJ1-5,TRBV10-3,20,CAISERVRQGNRRVNQPQHF,TGTGCCATCAGTGAGAGGGTGAGACAGGGAAACAGAAGGGTCAATCAGCCCCAGCATTTT
.,.,TRBJ2-7,TRBV25-1,16,CASRTAGTLKAYEQYF,TGTGCCAGCAGGACTGCCGGGACACTAAAAGCCTACGAGCAGTACTTC
TRBD2,.,TRBJ2-1,TRBV7-3,14,CASSLGFGGNEQFF,TGTGCCAGCAGCTTAGGGTTCGGGGGGAATGAGCAGTTCTTC
.,few,TRBJ1-1,TRBV28,13,CASSFDGNTEAFF,TGTGCCAGCAGTTTCGACGGGAACACTGAAGCTTTCTTT
.,.,TRBJ2-7,TRBV5-1,15,CASSLGSGEAYEQYF,TGCGCCAGCAGCTTGGGATCAGGGGAGGCCTACGAGCAGTACTTC